These 8 T cell receptor beta chains came from one sample sequenced in a study of blood T cells in healthy people across ages. Primers used in a second PCR of roughly 6 to 11 cycles were a sample-barcoded 5' primer and a J-beta primer mix. Each CDR3 protein gets one entry after TCRdb re-called the 5' RACE reads with MiXCR. The sample yields 1.5 million to 2 million distinct CDR3 sequences, around 42% seen once. Material: blood. These receptors originate from a human donor in good health.

The chain joins TRBV11-2 to TRBJ2-1, with D uncertain. Trimming stripped 3 bases from V and 0 bases from J, with 9 bases between. CDR3 size: 15 residues. Germline V gene data show CDR1 as SGHAT and CDR2 as FQNNGV. CDR3: CASSFIPSSYNEQFF. As DNA, the CDR3 is TGTGCCAGCAGCTTTATACCGAGCTCCTACAATGAGCAGTTCTTC.

V gene TRBV2 combines with J gene TRBJ1-5; 10 nucleotides match TRBD1. The DNA end is a closer match to TRBJ2-3, so the J assignment may be wrong. CDR3 length equals 15 residues. CDR1 is SNHLY, CDR2 FYNNEI, per germline. CDR3 nucleotides: TGTGCCAGCTCCCTAGGACAGGGGGGTAATCAGCCCCAGTATTTT. Translated: CASSLGQGGNQPQYF.

To note about this clonotype: One junction end does not reproduce the germline sequence, and a read error may be involved. V and J are TRBV12-3 or TRBV12-4 and TRBJ1-5; D remains ambiguous. The CDR3 contains 17 residues. CDR3: CASSLDDLGLSNRPQHF. CDR3 nucleotides: TGTGCCAGCAGTTTGGACGATTTAGGGCTTAGTAATCGGCCCCAGCATTTT.

This clonotype has more than one count but fewer than ten. The V and J genes are TRBV9 and TRBJ2-1; TRBD2 agrees at 7 bases. The V segment lost 4 bases and the J segment 7 bases; nucleotides outside the gene matches: 11. The CDR3 consists of 15 residues. Germline assignment: CDR1 SGDLS and CDR2 YYNGEE. DNA of the CDR3: TGTGCCAGCAGCCCGCCCGCGGGGGTCGGAAATGAGCAGTTCTTC. Amino acids: CASSPPAGVGNEQFF.

This clonotype was picked up one time. This chain uses TRBV20-1 with TRBJ2-3, with 8 bases fitting TRBD2. The CDR3 covers 14 residues. The J segment lost 2 bases and the V segment lost 4 bases, leaving 5 bases of the junction unmatched. The germline V gene encodes CDR1 DFQATT and CDR2 SNEGSKA (reference sequence). CDR3 in amino acids: CSAKRAGDTDTQYF. Here the CDR3 DNA reads TGCAGTGCTAAGCGAGCGGGGGACACAGATACGCAGTATTTT.

The J gene is TRBJ2-1, the V gene TRBV7-9; 8 bases match TRBD2. The CDR3 length is 16 residues. Germline CDR1 is SEHNR and CDR2 is FQNEAQ (reference sequence). V lost 1 base, J lost 3 bases, and 5 bases stayed unmatched. CDR3 amino acids: CASSLGRGASYNEQFF. The CDR3 DNA is TGTGCCAGCAGCTTAGGGCGGGGGGCCAGCTACAATGAGCAGTTCTTC.

The sample holds a few counts of this clonotype. The V and J genes are TRBV20-1 and TRBJ2-6; D call uncertain. Trimming took off 6 bases at V and 1 base at J, with 10 bases between the two ends. CDR1 is DFQATT and CDR2 is SNEGSKA in the germline V gene (reference sequence). This CDR3 region has 14 residues. CDR3 DNA sequence: TGCAGTGCCTTTTATCCGTCTGGGGCCAACGTCCTGACTTTC. This gives the protein CSAFYPSGANVLTF.

The rearrangement uses TRBV7-6 and TRBJ2-1; D may correspond to TRBD1 or TRBD2 (5 bases each). The CDR3 covers 14 residues. Trimming shortened V by 5 bases and J by 6 bases, and 14 bases separated the two germline ends. Germline V gene sequence: CDR1 SGHVS, CDR2 FNYEAQ. The CDR3 here is CASSVDSGGNEQFF. The CDR3 nucleotides read TGTGCCAGCAGCGTCGACAGTGGGGGCAATGAGCAGTTCTTC. The whole variable domain, filled in from reference TRBV7-6 and TRBJ2-1, reads GAGVSQSPRYKVTKRGQDVALRCDPISGHVSLYWYRQALGQGPEFLTYFNYEAQQDKSGLPNDRFSAERPEGSISTLTIQRTEQRDSAMYRCASSVDSGGNEQFFGPGTRLTVL.